Below are 14 T cell receptor beta chains sequenced from a single sample in a study of prognosis after radiotherapy for stage I lung cancer. Amplification of TCR beta CDR3 from genomic DNA used two-round multiplex PCR. During first-round PCR, primers specific to each TRBV and TRBJ gene were used. TCRdb itself ran the multiplex PCR reads through MiXCR, one entry per CDR3 protein. The sample includes some 38,000 distinct CDR3 sequences, roughly 25% of them seen just once. Source: PBMCs, taken before or after stereotactic body radiation therapy (not recorded which). Receptors originate from a donor aged 50 or older with non-small cell lung cancer.

The chain combines TRBV5-1 with TRBJ2-1; 8 nucleotides line up with TRBD1. Germline V CDR1 and CDR2: SGHRS, YFSETQ. This CDR3 is built from 13 residues. V was pared by 5 bases and J by 7 bases, with 5 bases of the junction left unmatched. CDR3 nucleotides: TGCGCCAGCAGTCGCGGGGACAGGAATGAGCAGTTCTTC. Protein sequence: CASSRGDRNEQFF. The whole variable domain, filled in from reference TRBV5-1 and TRBJ2-1, reads KAGVTQTPRYLIKTRGQQVTLSCSPISGHRSVSWYQQTPGQGLQFLFEYFSETQRNKGNFPGRFSGRQFSNSRSEMNVSTLELGDSALYLCASSRGDRNEQFFGPGTRLTVL.

The table lists this clonotype with many counts. The gene calls are TRBV2 and TRBJ2-7; 7 bases map to TRBD1. The CDR3 totals 15 residues. The germline gives CDR1 SNHLY, CDR2 FYNNEI. Germline trimming cut 5 bases from V and 1 base from J; bases unmatched to any gene: 8. The DNA of the CDR3 is TGTGCCAGCAGTTACGCCGGGACAGCGTCCTACGAGCAGTACTTC. Amino acid sequence: CASSYAGTASYEQYF. Looking up the rest from reference TRBV2 and TRBJ2-7 gives the full variable domain: EPEVTQTPSHQVTQMGQEVILRCVPISNHLYFYWYRQILGQKVEFLVSFYNNEISEKSEIFDDQFSVERPDGSNFTLKIRSTKLEDSAMYFCASSYAGTASYEQYFGPGTRLTVT.

This clonotype was counted only a few times. Being one base from a much bigger clone, this may be a read error. The chain recombines TRBV11-1 with TRBJ1-1; D gene uncertain. V lost 0 bases and J lost 8, with 4 bases in between. Germline loops: CDR1 SGHAT, CDR2 FQDESV (reference sequence). This CDR3 is 11 amino acids long. CDR3 DNA sequence: TGTGCCAGCAGCTTAGCAGGGGAAGCTTTCTTT. Translation: CASSLAGEAFF.

This clonotype was detected ten times or more. The CDR3 DNA follows: TGTGCCAGCAGCGTAGGTTTCACCGGGGAGCTGTTTTTT. This codes for CASSVGFTGELFF. The gene calls are TRBV9 and TRBJ2-2, with D hard to call. CDR3 size: 13 residues. Germline CDR1 SGDLS, CDR2 YYNGEE. The germline V and J ends were trimmed by 0 bases and 4 bases, with 4 bases remaining between them. The entire variable domain, with the rest obtained from reference TRBV9 and TRBJ2-2, is as follows: DSGVTQTPKHLITATGQRVTLRCSPRSGDLSVYWYQQSLDQGLQFLIQYYNGEERAKGNILERFSAQQFPDLHSELNLSSLELGDSALYFCASSVGFTGELFFGEGSRLTVL.

Note on this clonotype: The DNA is omitted, as the CDR3 cannot be located on it reliably, and the CDR3 follows TCRdb's listing. J is TRBJ2-7 and V is TRBV11-2; whether TRBD2, the table's D call, matches the DNA was not checked. Germline CDR1 is SGHAT and CDR2 is FQNNGV. The length of the CDR3 is 18 amino acids, counting both ends. This chain's CDR3 is CASSFYICSASSTPEQYF.

This clonotype has a count of ten or more. The chain is built from TRBV7-3 and TRBJ1-1; D gene unclear. The V gene's germline CDR1 is SGHTA and CDR2 FQGTGA. V was clipped by 6 bases and J by 0 bases, with 8 bases between them. The CDR3 runs to 13 residues. The DNA for the CDR3 is TGTGCCAGCAGTCCGGAATTGAACACTGAAGCTTTCTTT. This translates into CASSPELNTEAFF.

This clonotype was observed many times. This rearrangement joins TRBV12-3 or TRBV12-4 to TRBJ2-6, with 7 bases matching TRBD1. The J segment lost 2 bases and the V segment lost 7 bases, leaving 8 bases of the junction unmatched. This CDR3 contains 16 residues. CDR3 protein: CASIRTGGTGANVLTF. The CDR3 DNA is TGTGCCAGCATCCGGACAGGTGGTACTGGGGCCAACGTCCTGACTTTC.

This clonotype was observed many times. The V gene is TRBV6-1, the J gene TRBJ2-3, with D possibly being TRBD2 (6 bases). Per germline, CDR1 MNHNS and CDR2 SASEGT. V shed 0 bases and J shed 2 bases, with 9 bases lying between them. The CDR3 has 15 residues. CDR3 amino acids: CASSEAAGLTDTQYF. DNA for the CDR3: TGTGCCAGCAGTGAAGCAGCGGGCCTCACAGATACGCAGTATTTT.

As for this clonotype: A read error may produce the germline difference seen at one junction end. The gene calls are TRBV9 and TRBJ2-5, with D tentatively TRBD1 (6 bases). The CDR3 totals 15 residues. CDR1 is SGDLS, CDR2 YYNGEE, per germline. CDR3 sequence (DNA): TGTGCCATCAGCTCAGGGACACCAAGAGGGGAGACCCAGTACTTC. Translating it yields CAISSGTPRGETQYF.

This clonotype showed up many times. The chain uses TRBV12-3 or TRBV12-4 and TRBJ2-2; D is unresolved. V lost 3 bases, J lost 4 bases, and 9 bases lay in between. The CDR3 has 14 amino acids. In DNA form, the CDR3 reads TGTGCCAGCAGTTTCGACCGACCCACCGGGGAGCTGTTTTTT. It specifies CASSFDRPTGELFF.

This clonotype occurred many times. The chain uses TRBV5-6 and TRBJ2-5, with 9 nucleotides matching TRBD1. Germline V lookup: CDR1 SGHDT, CDR2 YYEEEE. This CDR3 spans 15 amino acids. Trimming removed 4 bases from V and 5 bases from J; junction bases left unmatched: 9. CDR3 DNA sequence: TGTGCCAGCAGCCGGGACAGGGATGGTTGGGAGACCCAGTACTTC. Encoded protein: CASSRDRDGWETQYF.

A note on this clonotype: A single base separates this from a much larger clone, so it may be a read error. This chain links TRBV7-3 with TRBJ2-5, with 11 bases fitting TRBD1. The CDR3 is 14 amino acids. Germline CDR1 and CDR2: SGHTA and FQGTGA. The V and J ends lost 7 bases and 4 bases, in that order; junction bases with no gene match: 5. This CDR3 is CASIPGQGGETQYF. In nucleotides, the CDR3 is TGTGCCAGCATCCCGGGACAGGGGGGAGAGACCCAGTACTTC. The complete variable domain, with remaining parts taken from reference TRBV7-3 and TRBJ2-5, reads GAGVSQTPSNKVTEKGKYVELRCDPISGHTALYWYRQSLGQGPEFLIYFQGTGAADDSGLPNDRFFAVRPEGSVSTLKIQRTERGDSAVYLCASIPGQGGETQYFGPGTRLLVL.

A word on this clonotype: A far larger clone is just one base off, so this is likely a read error. The rearrangement links TRBV6-9 to TRBJ2-2; 7 bases are shared with TRBD2. CDR1 and CDR2 from the germline V gene are MNHGY and SVAAGI. V trimming: 3 bases; J trimming: 2 bases; junction bases outside the gene matches: 15. This CDR3 contains 19 residues. The CDR3 loop is CASSYPKGRGRTNTGELFF. CDR3 nucleotides: TGTGCCAGCAGTTACCCGAAGGGGCGGGGGAGGACCAACACCGGGGAGCTGTTTTTT.

This clonotype has a count of ten or more. V gene TRBV20-1 combines with J gene TRBJ2-3; 9 bases are a match to TRBD2. Germline trimming cut 5 bases from V and 1 base from J; bases unmatched to any gene: 7. Germline V lookup: CDR1 DFQATT, CDR2 SNEGSKA (reference sequence). The CDR3 is 15 amino acids. The CDR3 spells CSAGPRLAGTDTQYF. The CDR3 DNA is TGCAGTGCTGGCCCAAGACTAGCGGGCACAGATACGCAGTATTTT.